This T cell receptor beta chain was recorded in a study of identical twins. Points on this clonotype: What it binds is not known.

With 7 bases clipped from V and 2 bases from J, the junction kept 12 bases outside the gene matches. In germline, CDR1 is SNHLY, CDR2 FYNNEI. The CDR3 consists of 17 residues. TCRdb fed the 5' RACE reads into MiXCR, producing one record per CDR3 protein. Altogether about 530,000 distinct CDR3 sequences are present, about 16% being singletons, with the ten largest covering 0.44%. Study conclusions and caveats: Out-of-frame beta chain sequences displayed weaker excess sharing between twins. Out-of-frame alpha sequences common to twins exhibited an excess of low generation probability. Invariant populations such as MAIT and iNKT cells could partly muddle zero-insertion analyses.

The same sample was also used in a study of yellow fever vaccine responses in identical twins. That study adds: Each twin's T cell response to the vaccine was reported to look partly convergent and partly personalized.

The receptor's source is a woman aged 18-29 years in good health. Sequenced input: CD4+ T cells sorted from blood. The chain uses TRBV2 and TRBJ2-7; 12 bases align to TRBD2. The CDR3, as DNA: TGTGCCAGCAAAGGACTAGCGGGACTAGAATTCCCCTACGAGCAGTACTTC. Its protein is CASKGLAGLEFPYEQYF. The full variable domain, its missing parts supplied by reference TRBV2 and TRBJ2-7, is EPEVTQTPSHQVTQMGQEVILRCVPISNHLYFYWYRQILGQKVEFLVSFYNNEISEKSEIFDDQFSVERPDGSNFTLKIRSTKLEDSAMYFCASKGLAGLEFPYEQYFGPGTRLTVT.